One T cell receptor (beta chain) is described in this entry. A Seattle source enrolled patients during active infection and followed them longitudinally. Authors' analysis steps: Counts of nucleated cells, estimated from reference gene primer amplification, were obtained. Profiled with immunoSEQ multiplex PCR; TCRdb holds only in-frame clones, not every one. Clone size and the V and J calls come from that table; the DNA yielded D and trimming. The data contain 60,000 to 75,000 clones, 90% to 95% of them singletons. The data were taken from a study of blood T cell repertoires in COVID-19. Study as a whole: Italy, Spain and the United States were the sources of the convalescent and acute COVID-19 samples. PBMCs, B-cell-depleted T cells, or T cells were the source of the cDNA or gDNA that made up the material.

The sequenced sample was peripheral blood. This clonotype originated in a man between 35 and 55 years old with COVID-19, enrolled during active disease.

CDR3 sequence: CASSSGGTYEQYF. The CDR3 DNA reads as TGTGCCAGCAGCTCAGGAGGGACCTACGAGCAGTACTTC. J is TRBJ2-7 and V is TRBV7-9; D perhaps matches TRBD2 (6 bases). V gave up 4 bases and J gave up 2 bases, with 9 bases separating them. The CDR3 is 13 residues long. Looked up from germline, CDR1 is SEHNR and CDR2 is FQNEAQ (reference sequence).